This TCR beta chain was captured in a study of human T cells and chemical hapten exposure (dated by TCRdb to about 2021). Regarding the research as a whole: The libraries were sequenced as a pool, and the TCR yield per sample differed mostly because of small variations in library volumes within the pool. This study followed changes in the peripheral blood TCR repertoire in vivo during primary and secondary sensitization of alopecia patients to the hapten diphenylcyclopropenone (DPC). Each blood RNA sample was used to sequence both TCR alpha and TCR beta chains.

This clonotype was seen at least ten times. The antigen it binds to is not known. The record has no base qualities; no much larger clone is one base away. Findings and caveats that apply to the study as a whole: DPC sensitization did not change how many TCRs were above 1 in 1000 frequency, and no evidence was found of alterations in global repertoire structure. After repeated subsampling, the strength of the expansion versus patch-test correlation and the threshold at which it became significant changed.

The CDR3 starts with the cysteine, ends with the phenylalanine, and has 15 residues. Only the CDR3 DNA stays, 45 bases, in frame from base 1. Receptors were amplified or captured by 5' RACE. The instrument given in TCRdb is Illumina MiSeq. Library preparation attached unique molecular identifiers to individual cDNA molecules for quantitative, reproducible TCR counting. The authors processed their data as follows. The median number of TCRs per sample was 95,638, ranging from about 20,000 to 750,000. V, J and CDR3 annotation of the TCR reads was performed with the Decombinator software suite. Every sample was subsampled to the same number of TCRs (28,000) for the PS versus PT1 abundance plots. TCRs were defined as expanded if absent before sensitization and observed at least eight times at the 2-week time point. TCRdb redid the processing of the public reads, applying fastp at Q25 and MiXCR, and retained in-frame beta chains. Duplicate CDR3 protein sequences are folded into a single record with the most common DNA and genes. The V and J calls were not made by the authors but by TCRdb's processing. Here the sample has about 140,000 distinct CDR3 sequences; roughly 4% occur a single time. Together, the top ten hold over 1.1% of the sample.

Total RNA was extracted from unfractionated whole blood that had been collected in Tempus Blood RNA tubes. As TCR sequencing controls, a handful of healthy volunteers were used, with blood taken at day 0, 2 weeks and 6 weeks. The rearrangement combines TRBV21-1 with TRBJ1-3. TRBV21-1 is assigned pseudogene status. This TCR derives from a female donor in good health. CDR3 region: CASSPGGGSGNTIYF. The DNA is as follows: TGTGCCAGCAGCCCCGGAGGGGGCTCTGGAAACACCATATATTTT.